This T cell receptor (beta chain) originates from a study of blood T cell repertoires in COVID-19 (dated by TCRdb to 2019 to 2021). The study in broad terms: Samples from collaborators originated in the United States, Italy and Spain and spanned both the acute and convalescent phases of COVID-19. The material from the prospective study consisted of cDNA or gDNA derived from T cells, B-cell-depleted T cells, or PBMCs. Deeply sampled blood TCRbeta repertoires from subjects exposed to, actively infected with, or recovered from COVID-19 were included in the dataset. A freely available public database, intended as a resource for researchers studying the immune response to SARS-CoV-2, is where the repertoires were released. Samples were obtained from the ongoing ImmuneRACE study (first 160 participants) and from about 1,300 subjects provided by 6 global collaborators. Nearly every sample came with metadata listing a de-identified subject ID, COVID-19 status, age in years and sex. Where available, HLA class I and class II types were taken from metadata supplied by the sample provider and were not determined by assay-based typing.

In the case of this clone: Its antigen is not yet known. Base qualities were left out, and no much larger clone turns up one base away.

Collaborating institutions collected whole blood in K2EDTA tubes following their own protocols. For TCRbeta analysis, collaborators shipped samples in one of three forms: frozen whole blood, isolated PBMCs, or DNA extracted from either of those sample types. The immunoSEQ Assay, a bias-controlled multiplex PCR, was used to amplify TCRbeta CDR3 regions from genomic DNA. The authors processed their data as follows. The number of nucleated cells in each sample was estimated from the amplification of reference gene primers within the assay. To quantify the absolute abundance of each unique TCRbeta CDR3 rearrangement, sequence reads were collapsed and filtered. For each sample, productive Simpson clonality was calculated by taking the square root of Simpson's diversity index across productive rearrangements. TCRdb retrieved this table from immuneACCESS and kept in-frame rearrangements only. Not all clones are present; in checked studies, unresolved V genes account for under half, and no reason is known for the remainder. The DNA was the basis for D and trimming; V, J and clone size are from that table. Counted in this sample were fewer than 60,000 clones; around 87% of them appeared once. The ten largest clones take up under 4.5% of the sample.

V and J are truncated by 5 bases and 2 bases respectively, leaving an intervening sequence of 9 bases. The germline V gene supplies CDR1 SGHTA and CDR2 FQGNSA. There are 14 amino acids in the CDR3, from cysteine to phenylalanine inclusive. The DNA shown is the 42-base CDR3, in frame from base 1. What the authors observed across the whole study: How much clinical and demographic metadata was included differed by source and by participant, and the metadata was provided uncurated.

The material sequenced was peripheral blood. The chain is assembled from TRBV7-2 and TRBJ2-2; confidence is insufficient to name the D gene. The receptor's source is a man aged 50 to 59 with acute or convalescent COVID-19. CDR3 reads: CASSPWANTGELFF. The sequenced DNA is TGTGCCAGCAGCCCTTGGGCCAACACCGGGGAGCTGTTTTTT.